The rows below give T cell receptor beta chains drawn from one sample of a study of T cell responses to AZD1222 COVID-19 vaccine. Assay used: immunoSEQ multiplex PCR; TCRdb lists only in-frame clones, some missing. The sample has about 50,000 clones, roughly 80% seen once. Material: peripheral blood, obtained 28 days after the second AZD1222 dose. These receptors originate from an adult who received the AZD1222 COVID-19 vaccine. Each CDR3 is given with its conserved first and last residue. Each record gives: J gene, D gene, clone size, V gene, CDR3 DNA, CDR3 protein. A D gene is named only where the DNA matches it firmly. Where a row states a size, it is once, few, many or the class of an expanded clone; other rows omit it.

j_gene: TRBJ2-2
d_gene: NA
abundance: few
v_gene: TRBV10-3
CDR3nt: TGTGCCATCAGTGAGTCGAACCTGGGGGAGCTGTTTTTT
CDR3aa: CAISESNLGELFF

j_gene: TRBJ2-5
d_gene: TRBD2
abundance: NA
v_gene: TRBV9
CDR3nt: TGTGCCAGCAGCGTAGGGGTTGGTGGGGGGGGTCAAGAGACCCAGTACTTC
CDR3aa: CASSVGVGGGGQETQYF

j_gene: TRBJ2-3
d_gene: NA
abundance: NA
v_gene: TRBV7-9
CDR3nt: TGTGCCAGCAGCCCGGCCCTTGGCAGAGGAGATACGCAGTATTTT
CDR3aa: CASSPALGRGDTQYF

j_gene: TRBJ1-1
d_gene: NA
abundance: once
v_gene: TRBV11-2
CDR3nt: TGTGCCAGCAGCTTAGGACCGATGGGGGTGAACACTGAAGCTTTCTTT
CDR3aa: CASSLGPMGVNTEAFF

j_gene: TRBJ2-3
d_gene: NA
abundance: NA
v_gene: TRBV18
CDR3nt: TGTGCCAGCTCACCAGGGGGCGATACGCAGTATTTT
CDR3aa: CASSPGGDTQYF

j_gene: TRBJ2-5
d_gene: NA
abundance: once
v_gene: TRBV2
CDR3nt: TGTGCCAGCAGCCCGTTCCTGGAGACCCAGTACTTC
CDR3aa: CASSPFLETQYF

j_gene: TRBJ2-2
d_gene: NA
abundance: NA
v_gene: TRBV25-1
CDR3nt: TGTGCCAGCAGTGGGACTACAGGGGCGGGAACCGGGGAGCTGTTTTTT
CDR3aa: CASSGTTGAGTGELFF

j_gene: TRBJ1-1
d_gene: TRBD1
abundance: NA
v_gene: TRBV12-3/TRBV12-4
CDR3nt: TGTGCCAGCAGGGGGACAGACCACACTGAAGCTTTCTTT
CDR3aa: CASRGTDHTEAFF

j_gene: TRBJ1-2
d_gene: TRBD1
abundance: many
v_gene: TRBV18
CDR3nt: TGTGCCAGCTCACCACGTGCCCCAGGGGGCATCGGCTACACCTTC
CDR3aa: CASSPRAPGGIGYTF

j_gene: TRBJ1-5
d_gene: NA
abundance: NA
v_gene: TRBV28
CDR3nt: TGTGCCAGCAGTCCCCGACAGGACAAAATTTATAGCAATCAGCCCCAGCATTTT
CDR3aa: CASSPRQDKIYSNQPQHF

j_gene: TRBJ1-4
d_gene: TRBD1
abundance: NA
v_gene: TRBV28
CDR3nt: TGTGCCAGCAGTCCGACAGGGGTTAAAGAAAAACTGTTTTTT
CDR3aa: CASSPTGVKEKLFF

j_gene: TRBJ2-1
d_gene: TRBD2
abundance: NA
v_gene: TRBV24-1
CDR3nt: TGTGCCACCAGTGATGGCCCCCTAGCGGGAGGGACCAATGAGCAGTTCTTC
CDR3aa: CATSDGPLAGGTNEQFF

j_gene: TRBJ1-1
d_gene: TRBD1
abundance: NA
v_gene: TRBV7-9
CDR3nt: TGTGCCAGCAGCCTGGGGACAGGGATGAACACTGAAGCTTTCTTT
CDR3aa: CASSLGTGMNTEAFF

j_gene: TRBJ1-1
d_gene: NA
abundance: NA
v_gene: TRBV3-1/TRBV3-2
CDR3nt: TGTGCCAGCAGCCCAAAAGGAGGGGGGTCCACTGAAGCTTTCTTT
CDR3aa: CASSPKGGGSTEAFF

j_gene: TRBJ1-5
d_gene: NA
abundance: NA
v_gene: TRBV3-1/TRBV3-2
CDR3nt: TGTGCCAGCAGCAAGTCGGGGAGCAATCAGCCCCAGCATTTT
CDR3aa: CASSKSGSNQPQHF

j_gene: TRBJ1-4
d_gene: TRBD1
abundance: few
v_gene: TRBV7-6
CDR3nt: TGTGCCAGCAGCTCGGGACAGAGTTTTCATGCAACTAATGAAAAACTGTTTTTT
CDR3aa: CASSSGQSFHATNEKLFF

j_gene: TRBJ1-2
d_gene: NA
abundance: NA
v_gene: TRBV28
CDR3nt: TGTGCCATCCGGAGGTTGGGGTATGGCTACACCTTC
CDR3aa: CAIRRLGYGYTF

j_gene: TRBJ2-7
d_gene: TRBD2
abundance: NA
v_gene: TRBV6-2/TRBV6-3
CDR3nt: TGTGCCAGCAGTAATGGACTAGCGGGGTTCGAGCAGTACTTC
CDR3aa: CASSNGLAGFEQYF

j_gene: TRBJ2-6
d_gene: TRBD2
abundance: NA
v_gene: TRBV11-2
CDR3nt: TGTGCCAGCAGCTTAAGTAGCGGGGGGTTCCGCTCTGGGGCCAACGTCCTGACTTTC
CDR3aa: CASSLSSGGFRSGANVLTF

j_gene: TRBJ2-1
d_gene: NA
abundance: NA
v_gene: TRBV5-1
CDR3nt: TGCGCCAGCAGCATCGAGCTAGGGCCCTACAATGAGCAGTTCTTC
CDR3aa: CASSIELGPYNEQFF

j_gene: TRBJ1-5
d_gene: NA
abundance: NA
v_gene: TRBV28
CDR3nt: TGTGCCAGCAGTTTACCAGGAAATAGCAATCAGCCCCAGCATTTT
CDR3aa: CASSLPGNSNQPQHF

j_gene: TRBJ2-1
d_gene: TRBD1
abundance: few
v_gene: TRBV5-1
CDR3nt: TGCGCCAGCAGTGTGGGACAGGGGGGGATTCAGTTCTTC
CDR3aa: CASSVGQGGIQFF

j_gene: TRBJ1-2
d_gene: TRBD1
abundance: once
v_gene: TRBV5-5
CDR3nt: TGTGCCAGCAGCCTAACCGGGACAGGGAGTAACTACTATGGCTACACCTTC
CDR3aa: CASSLTGTGSNYYGYTF

j_gene: TRBJ2-5
d_gene: NA
abundance: NA
v_gene: TRBV7-2
CDR3nt: TGTGCCAGCAGCTCGGGACCTGGGAAGACCCAGTACTTC
CDR3aa: CASSSGPGKTQYF

j_gene: TRBJ1-4
d_gene: NA
abundance: NA
v_gene: TRBV28
CDR3nt: TGTGCCAGCGTGGGGGCGGTCTTCGGAAAACTGTTTTTT
CDR3aa: CASVGAVFGKLFF

j_gene: TRBJ2-1
d_gene: TRBD2
abundance: few
v_gene: TRBV7-2
CDR3nt: TGTGCCAGCAGCTTATTTCCAGCGGGAGGGTACAATGAGCAGTTCTTC
CDR3aa: CASSLFPAGGYNEQFF

j_gene: TRBJ2-7
d_gene: NA
abundance: NA
v_gene: TRBV20-1
CDR3nt: TGCAGTGCTATGGCAGGGGACGAGCAGTACTTC
CDR3aa: CSAMAGDEQYF

j_gene: TRBJ1-2
d_gene: NA
abundance: few
v_gene: TRBV27
CDR3nt: TGTGCCAGCAGGTCTCAGAGGGGAGACTATGGCTACACCTTC
CDR3aa: CASRSQRGDYGYTF